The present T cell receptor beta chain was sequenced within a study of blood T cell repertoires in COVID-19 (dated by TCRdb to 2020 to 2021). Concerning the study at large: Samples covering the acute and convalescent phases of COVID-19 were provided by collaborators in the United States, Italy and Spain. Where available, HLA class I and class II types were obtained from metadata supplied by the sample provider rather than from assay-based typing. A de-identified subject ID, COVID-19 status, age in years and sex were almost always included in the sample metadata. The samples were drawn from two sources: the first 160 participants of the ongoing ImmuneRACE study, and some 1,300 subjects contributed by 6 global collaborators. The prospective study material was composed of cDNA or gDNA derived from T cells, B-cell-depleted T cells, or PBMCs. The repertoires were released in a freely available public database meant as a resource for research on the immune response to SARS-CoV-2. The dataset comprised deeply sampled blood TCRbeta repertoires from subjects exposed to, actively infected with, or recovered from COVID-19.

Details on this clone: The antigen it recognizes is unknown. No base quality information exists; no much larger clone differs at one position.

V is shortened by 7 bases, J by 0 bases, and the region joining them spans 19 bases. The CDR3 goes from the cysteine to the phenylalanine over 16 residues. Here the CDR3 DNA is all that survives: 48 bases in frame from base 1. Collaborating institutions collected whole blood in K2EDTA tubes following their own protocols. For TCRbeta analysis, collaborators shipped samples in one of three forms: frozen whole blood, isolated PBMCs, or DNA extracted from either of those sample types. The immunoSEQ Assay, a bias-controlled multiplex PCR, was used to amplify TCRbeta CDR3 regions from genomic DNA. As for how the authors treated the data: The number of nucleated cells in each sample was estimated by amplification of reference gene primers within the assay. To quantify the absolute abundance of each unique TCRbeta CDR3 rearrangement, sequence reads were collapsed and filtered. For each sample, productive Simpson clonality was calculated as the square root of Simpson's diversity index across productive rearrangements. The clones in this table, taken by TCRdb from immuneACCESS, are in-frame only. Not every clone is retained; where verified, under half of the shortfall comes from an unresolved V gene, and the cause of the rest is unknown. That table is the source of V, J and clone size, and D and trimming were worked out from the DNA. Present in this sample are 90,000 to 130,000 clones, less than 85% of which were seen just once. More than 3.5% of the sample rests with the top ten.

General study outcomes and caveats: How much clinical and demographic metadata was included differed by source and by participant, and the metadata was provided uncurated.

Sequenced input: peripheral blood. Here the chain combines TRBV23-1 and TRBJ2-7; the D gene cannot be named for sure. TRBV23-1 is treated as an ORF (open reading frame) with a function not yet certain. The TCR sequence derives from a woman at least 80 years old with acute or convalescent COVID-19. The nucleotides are TGCGCCAGCACCCCTACAAAAGCGTCCCCCTCCTACGAGCAGTACTTC. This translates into CASTPTKASPSYEQYF.